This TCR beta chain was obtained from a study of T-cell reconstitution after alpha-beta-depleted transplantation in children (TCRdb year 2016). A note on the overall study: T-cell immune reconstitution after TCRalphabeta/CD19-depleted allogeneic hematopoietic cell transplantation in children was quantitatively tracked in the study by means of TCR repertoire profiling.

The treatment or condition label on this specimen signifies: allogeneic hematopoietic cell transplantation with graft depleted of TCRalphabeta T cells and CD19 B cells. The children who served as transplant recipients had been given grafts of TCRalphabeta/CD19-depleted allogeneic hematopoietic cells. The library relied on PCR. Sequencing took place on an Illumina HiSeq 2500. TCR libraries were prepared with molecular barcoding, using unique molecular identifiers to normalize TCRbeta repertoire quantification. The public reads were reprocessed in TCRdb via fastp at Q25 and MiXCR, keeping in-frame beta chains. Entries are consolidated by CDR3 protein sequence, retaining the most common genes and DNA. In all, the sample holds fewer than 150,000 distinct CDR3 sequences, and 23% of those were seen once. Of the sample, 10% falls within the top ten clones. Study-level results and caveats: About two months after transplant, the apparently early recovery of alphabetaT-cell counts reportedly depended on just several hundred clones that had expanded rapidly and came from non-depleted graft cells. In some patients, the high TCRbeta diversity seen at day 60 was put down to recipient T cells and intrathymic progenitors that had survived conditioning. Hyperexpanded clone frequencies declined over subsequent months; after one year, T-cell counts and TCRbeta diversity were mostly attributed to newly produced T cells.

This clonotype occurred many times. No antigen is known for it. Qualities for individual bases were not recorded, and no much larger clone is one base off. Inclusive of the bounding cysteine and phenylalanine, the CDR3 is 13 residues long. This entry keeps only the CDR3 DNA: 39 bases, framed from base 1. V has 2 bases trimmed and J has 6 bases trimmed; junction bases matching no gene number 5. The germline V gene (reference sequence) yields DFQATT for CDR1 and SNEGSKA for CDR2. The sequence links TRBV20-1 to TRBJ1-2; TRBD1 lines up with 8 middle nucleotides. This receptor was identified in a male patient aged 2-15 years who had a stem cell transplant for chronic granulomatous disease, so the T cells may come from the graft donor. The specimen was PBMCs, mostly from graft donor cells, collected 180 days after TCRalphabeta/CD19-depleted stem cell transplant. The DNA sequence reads TGCAGTGCTAGAAGGACGACAGGGGATGGCTACACCTTC. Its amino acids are CSARRTTGDGYTF.